This T cell receptor beta chain is drawn from a study of spatial heterogeneity in lung cancer. About the research overall: Samples came from 72 TRACERx patients with untreated early-stage lung cancer. The library had UMIs, and each TCR and UMI pair averaged more than ten raw reads. Where available, sequencing covered follow-up PBMC samples, taken at a median of roughly two years after resection.

This clonotype was found many times. Each TCR cDNA molecule bore a unique molecular identifier. One entry per CDR3 protein, called by TCRdb with MiXCR from the 5' RACE reads. The table has 20,000 to 30,000 distinct CDR3 sequences, roughly 5.5% seen once. The time point denotes: blood at routine non-recurrence follow-up after resection. Sequencing was performed on whole RNA extracted from tumor and nontumor lung tissue, or from frozen PBMC, and the material was left unsorted. The CDR3 has 15 amino acids. Germline V gene sequence: CDR1 MNHNS, CDR2 SASEGT. Unmatched junction bases numbered 4, after V lost 4 bases and J lost 4 bases.

This clonotype was obtained from a male donor with early-stage non-small cell lung cancer. The material was PBMCs, obtained at follow-up. The rearrangement links TRBV6-1 to TRBJ2-5, with TRBD2 matching 12 bases. The CDR3: CASSAGTSGRETQYF. CDR3 nucleotides: TGTGCCAGCAGTGCCGGGACTAGCGGGCGAGAGACCCAGTACTTC.